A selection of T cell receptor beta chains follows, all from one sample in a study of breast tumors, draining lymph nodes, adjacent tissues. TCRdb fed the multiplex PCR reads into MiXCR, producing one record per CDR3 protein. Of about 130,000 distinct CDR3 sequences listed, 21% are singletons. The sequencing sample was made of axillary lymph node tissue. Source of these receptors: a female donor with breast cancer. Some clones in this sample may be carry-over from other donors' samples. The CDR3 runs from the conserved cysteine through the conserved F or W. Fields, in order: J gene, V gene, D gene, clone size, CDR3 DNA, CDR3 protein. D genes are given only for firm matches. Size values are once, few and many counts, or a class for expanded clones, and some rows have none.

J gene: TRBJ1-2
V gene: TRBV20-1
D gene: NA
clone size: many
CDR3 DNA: TGCAGTGCTAGAGATACAGGGACGTCTGGCTACACCTTC
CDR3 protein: CSARDTGTSGYTF

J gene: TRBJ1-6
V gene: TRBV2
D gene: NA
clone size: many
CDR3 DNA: TGTGCCAGCAGTGAGGGCAGTAATGCACCCCTCCACTTT
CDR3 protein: CASSEGSNAPLHF

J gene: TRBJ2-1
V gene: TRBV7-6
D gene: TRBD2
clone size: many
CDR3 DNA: TGTGCCAGCAGCTTAGGAGGGACTAGCAGCAATGAGCAGTTCTTC
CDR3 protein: CASSLGGTSSNEQFF

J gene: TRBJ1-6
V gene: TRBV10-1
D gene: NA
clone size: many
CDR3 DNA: TGCGCCAGCGCCTCCGGAAATTCACCCCTCCACTTT
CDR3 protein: CASASGNSPLHF

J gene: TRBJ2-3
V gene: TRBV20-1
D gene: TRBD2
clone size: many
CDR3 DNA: TGCAGTGCTAGAGGTGTCCTAGCGGGACTCACAGATACGCAGTATTTT
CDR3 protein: CSARGVLAGLTDTQYF

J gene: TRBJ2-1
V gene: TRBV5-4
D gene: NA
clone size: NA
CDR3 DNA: TGTGCCAGCAGCTTAGAAGTAAGGTCCTACAATGGGCAGTTCTTC
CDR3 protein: CASSLEVRSYNGQFF

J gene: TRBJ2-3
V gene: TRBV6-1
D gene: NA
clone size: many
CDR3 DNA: TGTGCCAGCAGTGACCTAGACCGCGCGGGAGATACGCAGTATTTT
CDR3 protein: CASSDLDRAGDTQYF

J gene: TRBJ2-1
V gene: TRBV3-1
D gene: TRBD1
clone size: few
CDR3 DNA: TGTGCCAGCAGCCGGACAGGGAATGAGCAGTTCTTC
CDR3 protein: CASSRTGNEQFF

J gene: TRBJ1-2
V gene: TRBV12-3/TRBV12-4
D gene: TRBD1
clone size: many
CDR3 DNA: TGTGCCAGCAGTTTAGCGCGATTTCAGGGGGCGGATGGCTACACCTTC
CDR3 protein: CASSLARFQGADGYTF

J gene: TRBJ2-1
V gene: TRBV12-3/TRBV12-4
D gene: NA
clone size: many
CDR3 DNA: TGTGCCAGCAGTTTTTCCTACAATGAGCAGTTCTTC
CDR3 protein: CASSFSYNEQFF

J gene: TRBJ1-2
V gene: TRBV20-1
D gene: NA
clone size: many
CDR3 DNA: TGCAGTGCTAGCTCCTCCGGGCAGATCTATGGCTACACCTTC
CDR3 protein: CSASSSGQIYGYTF

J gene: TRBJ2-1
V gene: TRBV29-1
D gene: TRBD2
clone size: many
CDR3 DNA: TGCAGCGTCGAGGGACTAAAATACAATGAGCAGTTCTTC
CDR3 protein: CSVEGLKYNEQFF

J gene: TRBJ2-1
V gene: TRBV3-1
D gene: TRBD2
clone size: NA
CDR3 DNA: TGTGCCAGCAGCCAAGGGCCGGGACTAGCGGCAGCCGAGCAGTTCTTC
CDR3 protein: CASSQGPGLAAAEQFF

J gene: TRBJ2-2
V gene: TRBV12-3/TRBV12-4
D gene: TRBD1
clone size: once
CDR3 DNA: TGTGCCAGCAGTCGTCGCCGGGACAGGGGGCCCACCGGGGAGCTGTTTTTT
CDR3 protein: CASSRRRDRGPTGELFF

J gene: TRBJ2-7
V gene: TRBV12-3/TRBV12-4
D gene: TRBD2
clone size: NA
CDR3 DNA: TGTGCCAGCTGCCCGGGAGGGTCATACGAGCGGGACTTC
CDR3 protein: CASCPGGSYERDF

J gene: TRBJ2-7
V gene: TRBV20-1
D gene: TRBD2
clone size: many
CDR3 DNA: TGCAGTACTGCGGCTAGCGGTAACTACGAGCAGTACTTC
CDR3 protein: CSTAASGNYEQYF

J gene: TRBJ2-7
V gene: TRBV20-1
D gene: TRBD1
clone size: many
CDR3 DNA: TGCAGTGCCTCCGGGACAGGAGTGTTCTACGAGCAGTACTTC
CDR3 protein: CSASGTGVFYEQYF

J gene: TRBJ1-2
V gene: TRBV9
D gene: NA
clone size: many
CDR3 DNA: TGTGCCAGCGGGCCTCGGGGGGCACCGAACTATGGCTACACCTTC
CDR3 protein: CASGPRGAPNYGYTF

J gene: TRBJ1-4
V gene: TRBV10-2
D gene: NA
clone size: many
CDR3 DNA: TGCGCCAGCAGGGGCAGTGCTAATGAAAAACTGTTTTTT
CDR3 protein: CASRGSANEKLFF

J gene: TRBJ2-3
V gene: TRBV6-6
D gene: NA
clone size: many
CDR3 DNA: TGTGCCAGCACCGTCACAACATCCGGGTCTAGCACAGATACGCAGTATTTT
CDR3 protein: CASTVTTSGSSTDTQYF

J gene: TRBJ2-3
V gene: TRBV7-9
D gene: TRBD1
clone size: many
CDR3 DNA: TGTGCCAGGGGGACAGGGGAATCCGATACGCAGTATTTT
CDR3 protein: CARGTGESDTQYF

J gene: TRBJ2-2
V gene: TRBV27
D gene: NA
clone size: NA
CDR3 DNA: TGTGCCAGCAGTGCGGGGTCAAACACCGGGGAGCTGTTTTTT
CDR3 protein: CASSAGSNTGELFF

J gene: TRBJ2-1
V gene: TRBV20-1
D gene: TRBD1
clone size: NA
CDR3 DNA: TGCAGTGCTAGAGATGGACAGGACTACAATGAGCAGTTCTTC
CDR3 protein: CSARDGQDYNEQFF

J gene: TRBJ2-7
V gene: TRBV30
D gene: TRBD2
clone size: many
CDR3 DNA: TGTGCCTGGAGTGTAGGCGGGAGTCTGAACGAGCAGTACTTC
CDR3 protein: CAWSVGGSLNEQYF

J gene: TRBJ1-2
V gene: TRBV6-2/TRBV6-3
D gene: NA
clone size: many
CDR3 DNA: TGTGCCAGCAGTTACTCCGGAGGAAAAGGGTGTACCTTC
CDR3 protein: CASSYSGGKGCTF

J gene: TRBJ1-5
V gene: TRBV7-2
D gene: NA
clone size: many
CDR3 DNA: TGTGCCAGCAGCTTAGCTCCGGGACCTAATCAGCCCCAGCATTTT
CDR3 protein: CASSLAPGPNQPQHF

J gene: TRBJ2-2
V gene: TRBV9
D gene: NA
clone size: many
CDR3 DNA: TGTGCCAGCAGCGTATCGTTCGGGAGAGCGAACACCGGGGAGCTGTTTTTT
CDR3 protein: CASSVSFGRANTGELFF

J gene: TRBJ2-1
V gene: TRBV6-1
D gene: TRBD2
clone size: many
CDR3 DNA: TGTGCCAGCACAAAACTAGCGGGGGGCAATGAGCAGTTCTTC
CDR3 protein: CASTKLAGGNEQFF

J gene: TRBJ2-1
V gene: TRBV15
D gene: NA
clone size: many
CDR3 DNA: TGTGCCACCAGCAGATCCAGGGGGGGCTACAATGAGCAGTTCTTC
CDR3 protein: CATSRSRGGYNEQFF

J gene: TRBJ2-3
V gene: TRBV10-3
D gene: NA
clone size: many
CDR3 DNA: TGTGCCATCAGTGAGCTCGATACGCAGTATTTT
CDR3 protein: CAISELDTQYF

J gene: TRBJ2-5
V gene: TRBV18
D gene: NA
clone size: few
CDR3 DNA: TGTGCCAGCTCCCAGGGACTTCAAGAGACCCAGTACTTC
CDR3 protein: CASSQGLQETQYF